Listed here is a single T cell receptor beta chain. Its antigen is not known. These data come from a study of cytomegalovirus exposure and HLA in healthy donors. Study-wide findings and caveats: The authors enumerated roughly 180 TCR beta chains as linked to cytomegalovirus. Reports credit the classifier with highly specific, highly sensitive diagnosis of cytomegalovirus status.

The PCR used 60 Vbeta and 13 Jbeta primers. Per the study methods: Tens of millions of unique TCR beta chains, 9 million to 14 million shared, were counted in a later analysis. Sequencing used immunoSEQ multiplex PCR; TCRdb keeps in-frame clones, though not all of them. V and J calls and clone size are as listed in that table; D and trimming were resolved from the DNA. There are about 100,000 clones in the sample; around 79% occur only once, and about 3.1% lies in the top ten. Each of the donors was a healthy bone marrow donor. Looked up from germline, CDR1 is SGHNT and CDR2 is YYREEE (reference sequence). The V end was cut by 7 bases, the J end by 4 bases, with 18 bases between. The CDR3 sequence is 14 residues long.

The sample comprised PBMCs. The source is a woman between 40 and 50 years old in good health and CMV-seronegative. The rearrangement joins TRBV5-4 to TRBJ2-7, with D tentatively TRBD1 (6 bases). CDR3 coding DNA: TGTGCCAGCTCTCCAGTACAGGGAACATACGAGCAGTACTTC. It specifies CASSPVQGTYEQYF. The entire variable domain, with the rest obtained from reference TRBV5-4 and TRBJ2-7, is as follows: ETGVTQSPTHLIKTRGQQVTLRCSSQSGHNTVSWYQQALGQGPQFIFQYYREEENGRGNFPPRFSGLQFPNYSSELNVNALELDDSALYLCASSPVQGTYEQYFGPGTRLTVT.